This TCR beta chain derives from a study of blood T cell repertoires in COVID-19. Everyone who took part was about 18 to 90 years old, and they came from 24 US areas. Which cohort a participant joined came from the clinical history participants gave. TCRdb keeps only in-frame clones here, not all; method: immunoSEQ multiplex PCR. Here the sample spans 200,000 to 250,000 clones, 87% being singletons. Deletions cut 3 bases from V and 0 bases from J, with 11 bases between. Germline V gene lookup returns CDR1 MNHEY and CDR2 SVGEGT. The CDR3 is 15 residues long. The chain has TRBV6-2 or TRBV6-3 and TRBJ2-5; D is perhaps TRBD1 (6 bases). Sequenced material: PBMCs or T cells enriched from blood (not recorded which). The receptor was isolated from a woman aged 25 to 39 with acute COVID-19. The CDR3 sequence: CASSYLGQNQETQYF. The CDR3 DNA reads TGTGCCAGCAGTTATCTGGGACAAAACCAAGAGACCCAGTACTTC.